The subject of this entry is one T cell receptor (beta chain). Its antigen is not identified. A far larger clone lies a single base away; this is likely a read error. Researchers made TCR beta libraries by using iRepertoire HTBI primers and running Arm-PCR on CDR3 regions. One entry per CDR3 protein results from TCRdb running MiXCR on the multiplex PCR reads. The table lists about 500,000 distinct CDR3 sequences, around 13% of them singletons. Germline loops: CDR1 SGHAT, CDR2 FQNNGV. The CDR3 sequence is 15 residues long. This entry belongs to a study of regulatory T cells in long-lasting Graves disease. Regarding time point: newly diagnosed GD, antithyroid drugs for less than 3 months. Construction of the TCR library relied on RNA isolated from PBMCs. Study-wide results and limits: With persistent disease, TRBV28, TRBJ1-2 and TRBJ2-5 were the favored segments. Possibly, accuracy suffered from the small sample size.

The data were also submitted as part of a second study, on T cells in Graves' hyperthyroidism and ophthalmopathy.

The sample consisted of peripheral blood mononuclear cells (PBMCs), taken at new diagnosis, from a patient treated with antithyroid drugs. This TCR was recovered from a woman in her twenties or thirties with Graves disease. The rearrangement links TRBV11-2 to TRBJ2-4; 7 bases are shared with TRBD2. TRBJ2-1 explains the end of the DNA better; the J call may be wrong. The CDR3 sequence: CASNLDNGLGVVQFF. DNA of the CDR3: TGTGCCAGCAACTTAGACAACGGACTAGGGGTCGTGCAGTTCTTC.